The following is a T cell receptor (beta chain) sequence with its context. The antigen remains undetermined. The sample originates from a study of PD-1 blockade in mismatch repair-deficient tumors. Study summary: Patients had around twelve mismatch repair-deficient cancer types, all previously treated and progressing. Study outcomes and limitations: Tumor-resident clones, often undetectable pretreatment in blood, expanded then contracted after pembrolizumab.

TCRs were sequenced from a few patients responding to pembrolizumab. The ends lost 5 bases at V and 3 bases at J; junction bases unmatched: 8. CDR1 and CDR2 from the germline V gene are GTSNPN and SVGIG (reference sequence). The CDR3 loop spans 14 amino acids. This table comes from immunoSEQ multiplex PCR, and its TCRdb copy is limited to in-frame clones, with some not included. The sample has about 120,000 clones; almost 90% are singletons. The V gene is TRBV30, the J gene TRBJ1-1; 8 bases are a match to TRBD1. This TCR was recovered from an adult with mismatch repair-deficient cancer. Sample: peripheral blood, taken approximately 69 weeks after starting pembrolizumab. The CDR3 DNA reads TGTGCCTGGGTGACCGGGACAGGCCACACTGAAGCTTTCTTT. This sequence encodes CAWVTGTGHTEAFF. Supplemented by reference TRBV30 and TRBJ1-1, the full variable domain reads SQTIHQWPATLVQPVGSPLSLECTVEGTSNPNLYWYRQAAGRGLQLLFYSVGIGQISSEVPQNLSASRPQDRQFILSSKKLLLSDSGFYLCAWVTGTGHTEAFFGQGTRLTVV.